Sequencing of this TCR beta chain was carried out in a study of identical twins. In the case of this clonotype: Its cognate antigen is unknown.

TCRdb called the 5' RACE reads again in MiXCR, with one record for every CDR3 protein. The table has roughly 18,000 distinct CDR3 sequences, roughly 63% seen once. Study-level findings and limits: Weaker excess sharing between twins was seen in beta out-of-frame sequences. Reduced insertions were recorded for abundant cord blood beta clonotypes, with no such pattern in memory repertoires. Potential partial confounding of zero-insertion analyses by invariant MAIT and iNKT cells was noted.

The CDR3 is 18 residues long. V was clipped by 5 bases and J by 3 bases; unmatched bases: 16. This chain connects TRBV23-1 to TRBJ2-7; 10 bases line up with TRBD2. TRBV23-1 is annotated as an ORF whose role is uncertain. The TCR originated in a woman aged 18 to 35 in good health. This table probably holds off-target reads from a library built for another chain. The sequencing sample was made of memory (CD45RO+) T cells sorted from blood. CDR3 protein: CASSLRGSSGSEDYEQYF. In DNA, the CDR3 is TGCGCCAGCAGTTTGCGGGGGTCTAGCGGGAGCGAGGACTACGAGCAGTACTTC.